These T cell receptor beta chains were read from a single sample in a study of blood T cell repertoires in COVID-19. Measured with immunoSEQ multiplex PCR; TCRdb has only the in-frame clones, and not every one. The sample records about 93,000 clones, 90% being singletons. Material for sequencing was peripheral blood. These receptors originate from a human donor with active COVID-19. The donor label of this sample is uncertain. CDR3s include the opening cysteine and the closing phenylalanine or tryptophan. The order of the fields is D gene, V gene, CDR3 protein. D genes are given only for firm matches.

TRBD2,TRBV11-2,CASSLDGGGGGTDTQYF
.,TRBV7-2,CASSFEVGGVGNNQPQHF
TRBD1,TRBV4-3,CASSRVGGLEKLFF
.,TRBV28,CASSRVPFGYTF
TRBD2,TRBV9,CASSVVAGDTGELFF
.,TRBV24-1,CATSETDSTDTQYF
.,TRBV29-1,CSVATANTEAFF
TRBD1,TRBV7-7,CASSLVGPGQGLDEQFF
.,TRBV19,CASSTGLHNEQFF
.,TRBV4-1,CASSQEGGEETQYF